The entry that follows covers one TCR beta chain sequence. This sample is part of a study of control samples from healthy donors and cancer patients. Per the germline V gene, CDR1 is MGHDK and CDR2 is SYGVNS. The CDR3 consists of 15 residues. V gave up 2 bases and J gave up 1 base; unmatched junction bases: 5. TCRdb keeps only in-frame clones here, not all; method: immunoSEQ multiplex PCR. The data show more than 100,000 clones, with about 91% seen just once and about 9% held by the top ten. The sequenced sample was blood. The TCR comes from a man aged 18 to 30 in good health. The chain is built from TRBV25-1 and TRBJ2-7, with 7 bases matching TRBD1. The CDR3: CASSEQDRTSYEQYF. The CDR3 DNA follows: TGTGCCAGCAGTGAACAGGACAGGACGTCCTACGAGCAGTACTTC.